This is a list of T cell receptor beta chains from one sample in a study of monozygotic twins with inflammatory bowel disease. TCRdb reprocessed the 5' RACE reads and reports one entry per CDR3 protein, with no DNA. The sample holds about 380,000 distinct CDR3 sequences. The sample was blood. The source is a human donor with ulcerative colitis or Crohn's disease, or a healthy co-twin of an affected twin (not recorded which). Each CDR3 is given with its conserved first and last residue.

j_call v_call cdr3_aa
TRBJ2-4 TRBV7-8 CASSPEGGPINIQYF
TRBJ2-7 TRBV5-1 CASTTLNLDYEQYF
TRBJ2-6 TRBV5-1 CASRVSGSGANVLTF
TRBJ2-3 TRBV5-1 CASSLSDPGRTQYF
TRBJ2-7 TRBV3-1 CASSLHGSTYEQYF
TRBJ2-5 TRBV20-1 CSARVPSTTSGGTPETQYF
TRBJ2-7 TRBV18 CASSPGIDEQYF
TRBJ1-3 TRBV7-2 CASSPGQGLAGNTIYF
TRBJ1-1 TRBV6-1 CASSGGGAEHAFF
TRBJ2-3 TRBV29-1 CSVEGEVDTQYF
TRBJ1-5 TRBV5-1 CASSLDSGTRQPQHF
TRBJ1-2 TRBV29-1 CSVGETGRGYTF
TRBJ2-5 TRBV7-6 CASSLQLGQGALETQYF
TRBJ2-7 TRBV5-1 CASSFEDLGLAGGPIYEQYF
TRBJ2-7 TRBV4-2 CASSQEQPYEQYF
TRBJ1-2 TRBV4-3 CASSQDRTGGKTFYGYTF
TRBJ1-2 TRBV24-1 CATSDSSYGYTF
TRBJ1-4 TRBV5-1 CASSLNPNGATNEKLFF
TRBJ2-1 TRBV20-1 CSAPGQWSNEQFF
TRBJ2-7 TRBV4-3 CASSQEPGPSYEQYF
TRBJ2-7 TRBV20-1 CSAIIRDTTYEQYF
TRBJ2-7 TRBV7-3 CASSLFCKKPIYEQYF
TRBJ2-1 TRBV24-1 CATSELREQFF
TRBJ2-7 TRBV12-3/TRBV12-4 CASSYQDPYEQYF
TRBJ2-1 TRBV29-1 CSVDDDRNEQFF
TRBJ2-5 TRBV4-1 CASSQDWQGGRETQYF
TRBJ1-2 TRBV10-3 CAISDPIRGKANYGYTF
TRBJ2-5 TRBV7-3 CASSSDPRDRGYETQYF
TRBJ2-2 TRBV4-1 CVSSHPLAGADTGELFF
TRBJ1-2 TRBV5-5 CASSLAGRGNYGYTF
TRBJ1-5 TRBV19 CASSILSINQPQHF
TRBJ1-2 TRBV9 CASSDSTGIYGYTF
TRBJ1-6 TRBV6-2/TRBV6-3 CATSRDGGSPLHF
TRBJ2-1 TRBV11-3 CASSSQGGSSYNEQFF
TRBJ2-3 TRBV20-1 CSARDPSGGHSDTQYF
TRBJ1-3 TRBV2 CASMTGVRATIYF
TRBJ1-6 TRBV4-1 CASSRGQGATNVLALHF
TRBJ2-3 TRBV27 CATAGHRTDTQYF
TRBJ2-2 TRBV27 CASSWGRVTGELFF
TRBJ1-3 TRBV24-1 CATSGRTGRCSSGNTIYF
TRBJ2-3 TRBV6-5 CASSSTLLPGTRETDTQYF
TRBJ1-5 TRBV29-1 CSAGQGTDQPQHF
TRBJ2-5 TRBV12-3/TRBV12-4 CASSDPGTRGETQYF